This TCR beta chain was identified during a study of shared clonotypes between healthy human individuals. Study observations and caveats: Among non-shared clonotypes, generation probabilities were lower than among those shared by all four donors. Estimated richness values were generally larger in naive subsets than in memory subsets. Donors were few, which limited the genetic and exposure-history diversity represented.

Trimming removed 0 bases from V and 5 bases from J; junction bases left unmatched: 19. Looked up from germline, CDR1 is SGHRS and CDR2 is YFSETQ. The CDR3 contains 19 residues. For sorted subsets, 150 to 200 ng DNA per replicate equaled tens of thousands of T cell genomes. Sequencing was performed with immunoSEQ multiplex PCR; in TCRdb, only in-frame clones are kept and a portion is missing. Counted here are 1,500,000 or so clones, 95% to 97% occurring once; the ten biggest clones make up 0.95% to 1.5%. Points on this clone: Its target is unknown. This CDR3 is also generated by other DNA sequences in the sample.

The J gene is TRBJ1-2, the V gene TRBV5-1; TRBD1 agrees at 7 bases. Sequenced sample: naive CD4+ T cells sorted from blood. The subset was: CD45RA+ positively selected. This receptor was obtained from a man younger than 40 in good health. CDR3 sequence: CASSLASRGRTKWGYGYTF. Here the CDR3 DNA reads TGCGCCAGCAGCTTGGCCTCAAGGGGGCGGACTAAATGGGGATATGGCTACACCTTC.